A selection of T cell receptor beta chains follows, all from one sample in a study of blood T cell repertoires in COVID-19. The repertoire was sequenced with immunoSEQ multiplex PCR; TCRdb's copy has only in-frame clones and lacks some. This table has nearly 250,000 clones, approximately 82% appearing once. Sample: peripheral blood. Receptors were obtained from a woman older than 75 with acute or convalescent COVID-19. Both conserved end residues are part of each CDR3. The D gene is left open where the match is weak. Only some rows state a clone size, as once, few, many or a class for expanded clones.

j_call: TRBJ1-4; d_call: TRBD1; clone_size: .; v_call: TRBV7-2; cdr3_nt: TGTGCCAGCAGCCCCGACAGGGGAGGGGAAAAACTGTTTTTT; cdr3_aa: CASSPDRGGEKLFF
j_call: TRBJ1-5; d_call: .; clone_size: .; v_call: TRBV28; cdr3_nt: TGTGCCAGCAGCGGAGGAGGGAGTAATCAGCCCCAGCATTTT; cdr3_aa: CASSGGGSNQPQHF
j_call: TRBJ1-5; d_call: TRBD1; clone_size: .; v_call: TRBV5-6; cdr3_nt: TGTGCCAGCAGTTCGGGGACAGGGGGCAATCAGCCCCAGCATTTT; cdr3_aa: CASSSGTGGNQPQHF
j_call: TRBJ2-2; d_call: TRBD2; clone_size: .; v_call: TRBV3-1/TRBV3-2; cdr3_nt: TGTGCCAGCAGCCCCCCCCGGGCACTAGCGGGGGGCCCCGGGGAGCTGTTTTTT; cdr3_aa: CASSPPRALAGGPGELFF
j_call: TRBJ2-2; d_call: TRBD1; clone_size: .; v_call: TRBV5-1; cdr3_nt: TGCGCCAGCAGCTTTGGGGACAGGGGGAACACCGGGGAGCTGTTTTTT; cdr3_aa: CASSFGDRGNTGELFF
j_call: TRBJ2-5; d_call: .; clone_size: few; v_call: TRBV24-1; cdr3_nt: TGTGCCACCAGTGGGGGAGGACCAGGCGAGGCCCAGTACTTC; cdr3_aa: CATSGGGPGEAQYF
j_call: TRBJ2-3; d_call: TRBD2; clone_size: .; v_call: TRBV7-8; cdr3_nt: TGTGCCAGCAGCACCAGAAAGCGGGGAGGGTCAGATACGCAGTATTTT; cdr3_aa: CASSTRKRGGSDTQYF
j_call: TRBJ2-3; d_call: .; clone_size: .; v_call: TRBV15; cdr3_nt: TGTGCCACCAGCAGGTCAGGGAACACAGATACGCAGTATTTT; cdr3_aa: CATSRSGNTDTQYF
j_call: TRBJ2-1; d_call: TRBD2; clone_size: .; v_call: TRBV6-4; cdr3_nt: TGTGCCAGCAGTGACAAGGCGGGAGAACTAGCCTTAAGCTCCTACAATGAGCAGTTCTTC; cdr3_aa: CASSDKAGELALSSYNEQFF
j_call: TRBJ2-1; d_call: TRBD1; clone_size: .; v_call: TRBV3-1/TRBV3-2; cdr3_nt: TGTGCCAGCAGCGAGACAGGGGCCAATGAGCAGTTCTTC; cdr3_aa: CASSETGANEQFF
j_call: TRBJ1-1; d_call: TRBD1; clone_size: .; v_call: TRBV4-2; cdr3_nt: TGTGCCAGCAGCCAAGATCGGGGGGGGGACAGAAGTAACACTGAAGCTTTCTTT; cdr3_aa: CASSQDRGGDRSNTEAFF
j_call: TRBJ2-3; d_call: TRBD1; clone_size: .; v_call: TRBV28; cdr3_nt: TGTGCCAGCAGTACAGGGGGCGTAGGTACGCAGTATTTT; cdr3_aa: CASSTGGVGTQYF
j_call: TRBJ2-5; d_call: TRBD1; clone_size: few; v_call: TRBV6-2/TRBV6-3; cdr3_nt: TGTGCCAGCAGCAAAAACAGGGGGCGGGAGACCCAGTACTTC; cdr3_aa: CASSKNRGRETQYF
j_call: TRBJ1-6; d_call: .; clone_size: .; v_call: TRBV7-8; cdr3_nt: TGTGCCAGCAGCTTAGAGGAGGGCAATTCACCCCTCCACTTT; cdr3_aa: CASSLEEGNSPLHF
j_call: TRBJ2-1; d_call: TRBD2; clone_size: .; v_call: TRBV5-5; cdr3_nt: TGTGCCAGCAGCCCTCTAGCGGCAAATGAGCAGTTCTTC; cdr3_aa: CASSPLAANEQFF
j_call: TRBJ1-4; d_call: TRBD1; clone_size: .; v_call: TRBV2; cdr3_nt: TGTGCCAGCAGATACAGGGGAGCTAATGAAAAACTGTTTTTT; cdr3_aa: CASRYRGANEKLFF
j_call: TRBJ2-7; d_call: TRBD1; clone_size: .; v_call: TRBV7-2; cdr3_nt: TGTGCCAGCAGCTTAACAGGGGGCGCTTCCTACGAGCAGTACTTC; cdr3_aa: CASSLTGGASYEQYF
j_call: TRBJ2-5; d_call: .; clone_size: .; v_call: TRBV29-1; cdr3_nt: TGCAGCGTTGAACGGGGGTTGGGGATAGAGACCCAGTACTTC; cdr3_aa: CSVERGLGIETQYF
j_call: TRBJ2-1; d_call: .; clone_size: .; v_call: TRBV29-1; cdr3_nt: TGCAGCGTTGAAGAGAGGAATCGGTTCTTC; cdr3_aa: CSVEERNRFF
j_call: TRBJ2-1; d_call: TRBD2; clone_size: .; v_call: TRBV3-1/TRBV3-2; cdr3_nt: TGTGCCAGCAGCCCCCGCGGGTCGGGAGGGAGGAAGCAGTTCTTC; cdr3_aa: CASSPRGSGGRKQFF
j_call: TRBJ2-7; d_call: TRBD1; clone_size: .; v_call: TRBV27; cdr3_nt: TGTGCCAGCAGTTTAGTCGGGACAGAAGTCTACGAGCAGTACTTC; cdr3_aa: CASSLVGTEVYEQYF
j_call: TRBJ2-1; d_call: TRBD1; clone_size: once; v_call: TRBV7-3; cdr3_nt: TGTGCCAGCAGCTTAATGGGACAGGGGGTCTCCTACAATGAGCAGTTCTTC; cdr3_aa: CASSLMGQGVSYNEQFF
j_call: TRBJ2-2; d_call: TRBD2; clone_size: .; v_call: TRBV18; cdr3_nt: TGTGCCAGCTCACTCTCCGGGACTAGCGGCCACGGGGAGCTGTTTTTT; cdr3_aa: CASSLSGTSGHGELFF
j_call: TRBJ1-6; d_call: .; clone_size: .; v_call: TRBV7-2; cdr3_nt: TGTGCCAGCAGCTTGCGGATGGGAACAGGGAATTCACCCCTCCACTTT; cdr3_aa: CASSLRMGTGNSPLHF